This TCR beta chain was captured in a study of beta chain features in type 1 diabetes. For the study at large: Taken together, all samples contributed more than 90,000,000 examined sorted cells.

For this clone: Its antigen remains unidentified.

All of the isolated RNA was reverse transcribed, so expressed TCRB transcripts were sequenced. Profiled with immunoSEQ multiplex PCR; TCRdb holds only in-frame clones, not every one. The sample contains a few hundred thousand clones, roughly an eighth of which appear only once. Sorting based on CD45RO/CCR7/CD25/CD127/CD95/CD27 separated CD4+ naive, central memory, regulatory and stem cell-like memory cells. Every sorted population was more than 95% pure. Findings and limits, study-wide: In all four CD4+ subsets, TCRB CDR3 length was significantly, moderately reduced in type 1 diabetes.

Trimming left V 6 bases short and J 5 bases short, with 8 bases between. CDR1 is MDHEN, CDR2 SYDVKM, per germline. There are 12 residues in the CDR3. The sample comprised naive CD4+ T cells from blood. The TCR was taken from a woman younger than 30 with type 1 diabetes. V is TRBV28 and J is TRBJ2-4; D is uncertain. This CDR3 reads CASRTPQNIQYF. CDR3 bases: TGTGCCAGCAGGACTCCTCAAAACATTCAGTACTTC.